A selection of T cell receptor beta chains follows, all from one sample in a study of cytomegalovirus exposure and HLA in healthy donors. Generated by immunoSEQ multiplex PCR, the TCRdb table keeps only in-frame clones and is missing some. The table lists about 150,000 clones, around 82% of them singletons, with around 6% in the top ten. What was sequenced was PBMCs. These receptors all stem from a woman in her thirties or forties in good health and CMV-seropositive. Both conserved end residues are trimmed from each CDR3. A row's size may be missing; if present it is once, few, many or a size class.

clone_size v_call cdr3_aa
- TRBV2 ASRDSSTDTQY
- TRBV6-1 ASGSGGEQY
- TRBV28 ASSLQLAGGRNEQF
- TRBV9 ASGPQGAPTDTQY
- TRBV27 ASSRGLAGLQF
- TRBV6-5 ASSYSRGSSYEQY
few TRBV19 ASSRRQGAPGQPQH
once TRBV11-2 ASSLQGIVNEKLF
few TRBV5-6 ASSLTSSGRFHEQY
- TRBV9 ASSFLSGTSGFNEQF
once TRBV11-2 ASRAGLAGTGELF
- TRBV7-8 ASSPRQGANTEAF
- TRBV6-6 ASSYRGQGNGELF
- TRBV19 ASSIEAGGNEQY
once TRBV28 ASSFSGRGHTEAF
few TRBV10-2 ASSESLRQGY
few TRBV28 ASSARLAGSYEQY
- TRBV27 ASSPLGGSRAYEQY
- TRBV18 ASSPSDSSYEQY
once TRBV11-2 ASSPGGGTQY
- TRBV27 ASSSVAFAGGQDTQY
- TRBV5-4 ASSRDRGLDEQY